One and the same sample provided the 32 T cell receptor beta chains below, sequenced in a study of CD8 T cells in ankylosing spondylitis. TCRdb re-derived calls from the 5' RACE reads in MiXCR, one entry per CDR3 protein. The table records 500,000 to 650,000 distinct CDR3 sequences, about 5.7% of them present only once. Whole-study results and caveats: Seemingly characteristic of ankylosing spondylitis blood was a TCR beta motif consisting of under ten highly homologous variants.

The antigens for these receptors are not known. Sequenced sample: blood, either unsorted or a sorted T cell fraction (not recorded which). These receptors were taken from a male donor with ankylosing spondylitis.

There are many counts of this clonotype. The genes are TRBV20-1 and TRBJ2-7; D may match TRBD1 or TRBD2 (5 bases each). This CDR3 is built from 14 residues. V was pared by 1 base and J by 7 bases, with 17 bases between. Germline values: CDR1 DFQATT, CDR2 SNEGSKA (reference sequence). The CDR3 DNA reads TGCAGTGCTAGAGGGGGGACCCCCAGAATGGAGCAGTACTTC. Translated, it gives CSARGGTPRMEQYF.

This clonotype was seen only a few times. This sequence joins TRBV5-1 and TRBJ2-5; either TRBD1 or TRBD2 may supply D (5 bases each). The CDR3 length is 14 residues. Germline CDR1 reads SGHRS; CDR2 reads YFSETQ. The V and J ends lost 0 bases and 1 base respectively, with 7 bases between them. CDR3 residues: CASSLGDPQETQYF. The CDR3 nucleotides are TGCGCCAGCAGCTTGGGGGACCCCCAAGAGACCCAGTACTTC. Together with reference TRBV5-1 and TRBJ2-5, the CDR3 gives the full variable domain: KAGVTQTPRYLIKTRGQQVTLSCSPISGHRSVSWYQQTPGQGLQFLFEYFSETQRNKGNFPGRFSGRQFSNSRSEMNVSTLELGDSALYLCASSLGDPQETQYFGPGTRLLVL.

This clonotype was counted ten times or more. The gene calls are TRBV20-1 and TRBJ2-1; 13 nucleotides align to TRBD2. Germline trimming cut 0 bases from V and 1 base from J; bases unmatched to any gene: 12. Germline CDR1 is DFQATT and CDR2 is SNEGSKA (reference sequence). This CDR3 has 20 amino acids. The chain's CDR3 is CSARDVGLAGVGRSYNEQFF. DNA of the CDR3: TGCAGTGCTAGAGATGTCGGACTAGCGGGAGTAGGGAGATCCTACAATGAGCAGTTCTTC.

This clonotype has a count of ten or more. The chain joins TRBV7-2 to TRBJ2-3, with 13 positions matching TRBD2. Germline CDR1 reads SGHTA; CDR2 reads FQGNSA. This CDR3 contains 17 residues. With V trimmed by 0 bases and J by 5 bases, 5 bases remained unmatched. The CDR3 DNA reads TGTGCCAGCAGCTTAGCGCTGGGACTAGCGGGATTAGATACGCAGTATTTT. Protein: CASSLALGLAGLDTQYF. The full variable domain, completed using reference TRBV7-2 and TRBJ2-3, is GAGVSQSPSNKVTEKGKDVELRCDPISGHTALYWYRQSLGQGLEFLIYFQGNSAPDKSGLPSDRFSAERTGGSVSTLTIQRTQQEDSAVYLCASSLALGLAGLDTQYFGPGTRLTVL.

This clonotype appeared a few times. The chain combines TRBV7-2 with TRBJ2-3; 10 positions agree with TRBD2. J was trimmed by 5 bases and V by 5 bases; bases with no gene match: 7. Germline lookup yields CDR1 SGHTA and CDR2 FQGNSA. This CDR3 is 15 amino acids long. The CDR3 DNA reads TGTGCCAGCAGCACTATAGCGGGAGGAGAAGATACGCAGTATTTT. Translation: CASSTIAGGEDTQYF.

In this sample, this clonotype turned up many times. V gene TRBV28 combines with J gene TRBJ2-5; D not certain. The germline V gene has CDR1 MDHEN and CDR2 SYDVKM. This CDR3 comprises 15 residues. The V and J ends lost 7 bases and 2 bases respectively, with 17 bases between them. This CDR3 reads CASTSRRDPQETQYF. CDR3 sequence (DNA): TGTGCCAGCACCTCCCGTAGAGACCCTCAAGAGACCCAGTACTTC.

Ten or more counts support this clonotype. The gene calls are TRBV28 and TRBJ2-7; 12 nucleotides match TRBD1. Germline CDR1 MDHEN, CDR2 SYDVKM. V dropped 4 bases and J dropped 4; count of bases not matched to a gene: 8. CDR3 length: 16 amino acids. CDR3 region: CASSSTRGQGAYEQYF. In nucleotides, the CDR3 is TGTGCCAGCAGTTCTACCCGGGGACAGGGGGCTTACGAGCAGTACTTC.

This chain joins TRBV20-1 and TRBJ2-7; 8 positions agree with TRBD2. Germline trimming cut 3 bases from V and 2 bases from J; bases unmatched to any gene: 12. Germline CDR1 is DFQATT and CDR2 is SNEGSKA (reference sequence). The CDR3 has 16 residues. The CDR3 bases are TGCAGTGCTAGGGAAGGGTCTAGCGGGCGTCCCTACGAGCAGTACTTC. This sequence encodes CSAREGSSGRPYEQYF.

The rearrangement uses TRBV5-1 and TRBJ2-5, with 9 bases identical to TRBD1. The CDR3 consists of 16 residues. V lost 0 bases, J lost 5 bases, and 8 bases stayed unmatched. Germline V gene lookup returns CDR1 SGHRS and CDR2 YFSETQ. In DNA, the CDR3 is TGCGCCAGCAGCTTGGGGCCCCACAGGGGGCAGGAGACCCAGTACTTC. Its protein product is CASSLGPHRGQETQYF.

This clonotype showed up many times. The chain uses TRBV5-1 and TRBJ2-7, with 9 bases that match TRBD2. The CDR3 has 14 residues. Germline assignment: CDR1 SGHRS and CDR2 YFSETQ. The junction had 1 base not matched to a gene; V was cut back by 2 bases and J by 1 base. The CDR3, as DNA: TGCGCCAGCAGCTTTAGCGGGAGTTCCTACGAGCAGTACTTC. Amino acid sequence: CASSFSGSSYEQYF.

This clonotype was seen ten or more times. This sequence joins TRBV7-9 and TRBJ1-2; tentatively, D is TRBD1 (6 bases). Germline CDR1 reads SEHNR; CDR2 reads FQNEAQ (reference sequence). Trimming removed 5 bases from V and 6 bases from J, with 13 bases in between. The CDR3 contains 13 residues. This CDR3 is CASSRGQSHGYTF. The CDR3 coding sequence is TGTGCCAGCAGCAGAGGACAGAGCCATGGCTACACCTTC. Filled out from reference TRBV7-9 and TRBJ1-2, the complete variable domain reads DTGVSQNPRHKITKRGQNVTFRCDPISEHNRLYWYRQTLGQGPEFLTYFQNEAQLEKSRLLSDRFSAERPKGSFSTLEIQRTEQGDSAMYLCASSRGQSHGYTFGSGTRLTVV.

This clonotype was seen ten or more times. The chain uses TRBV6-2 or TRBV6-3 and TRBJ1-5, with D possibly being TRBD1 (5 bases). This CDR3 spans 15 amino acids. Trimming cost V 3 bases and J 6 bases, with 15 bases left between them. CDR1 is MNHEY and CDR2 is SVGEGT in the germline V gene. The CDR3 bases are TGTGCCAGCAGTTATGCGGGGCGCTCCGGTCAGCCCCAGCATTTT. Translation: CASSYAGRSGQPQHF.

This clonotype was found many times. The chain combines TRBV6-2 or TRBV6-3 with TRBJ1-1; 7 bases are shared with TRBD1. V was clipped by 5 bases and J by 5 bases; unmatched bases: 8. Germline CDR1 MNHEY, CDR2 SVGEGT. This CDR3 has 14 amino acids. This CDR3 reads CASSARDRGTEAFF. In nucleotides, the CDR3 is TGTGCCAGCAGTGCCCGGGACAGAGGGACTGAAGCTTTCTTT.

This clonotype was seen many times. The chain uses TRBV10-3 and TRBJ2-2; TRBD1 is a possible D gene (5 bases). The CDR3 sequence is 17 residues long. The ends were cut back, 3 bases at V and 3 bases at J, with 17 bases in the middle. Germline values: CDR1 ENHRY, CDR2 SYGVKD. The DNA for the CDR3 is TGTGCCATCAGTGATTTTGGGGCCAGGACGGACACCGGGGAGCTGTTTTTT. Its protein is CAISDFGARTDTGELFF.

The chain is built from TRBV6-5 and TRBJ2-3; D may match TRBD1 or TRBD2 (5 bases each). Looked up from germline, CDR1 is MNHEY and CDR2 is SVGAGI. This CDR3 has 15 residues. V was clipped by 0 bases and J by 6 bases, with 13 bases between them. DNA for the CDR3: TGTGCCAGCAGTTACTCGAGCCCCTGGGACGATACGCAGTATTTT. It yields the protein CASSYSSPWDDTQYF.

In this sample, this clonotype turned up a few times. CDR3 residues: CATRGPSGANVLTF. In DNA, the CDR3 is TGTGCCACCCGTGGGCCGTCAGGGGCCAACGTCCTGACTTTC. The J gene is TRBJ2-6, the V gene TRBV10-3; no definite D call. This CDR3 comprises 14 residues. Trimming pared 10 bases from V and 4 bases from J, leaving 14 bases between. Germline V lookup: CDR1 ENHRY, CDR2 SYGVKD.

There are many counts of this clonotype. The rearrangement uses TRBV9 and TRBJ1-5; D is ambiguous. V shed 0 bases and J shed 3 bases, with 4 bases lying between them. CDR3 length equals 13 residues. CDR1 is SGDLS and CDR2 is YYNGEE in the germline V gene. The DNA of the CDR3 is TGTGCCAGCAGCGTAGGCAACAATCAGCCCCAGCATTTT. This gives the protein CASSVGNNQPQHF.

This chain links TRBV27 with TRBJ2-1; 11 bases map to TRBD2. The V gene end was trimmed by 6 bases and the J gene end by 0 bases; junction bases not matched to a gene: 16. This CDR3 region has 20 residues. Germline V CDR1 and CDR2: MNHEY, SMNVEV (reference sequence). The CDR3 coding sequence is TGTGCCAGCAGCTACGTACCGGGACTAGCGGTCCTTAGCTCCTACAATGAGCAGTTCTTC. Translating gives CASSYVPGLAVLSSYNEQFF.

This clonotype was counted ten times or more. V and J are TRBV20-1 and TRBJ2-2, with D unclear. Germline V gives CDR1 DFQATT, CDR2 SNEGSKA (reference sequence). The V end lost 6 bases, the J end lost 4 bases, and 9 bases lay between the germline ends. The length of the CDR3 is 12 residues. The DNA of the CDR3 is TGCAGTGCCGCCAAGACCACCGGGGAGCTGTTTTTT. This codes for CSAAKTTGELFF.

This clonotype was observed once. A much larger clone differs from this one at a single base, so this may be a read error. The chain links TRBV6-1 to TRBJ1-1, with 8 bases that match TRBD1. Germline trimming cut 6 bases from V and 1 base from J; bases unmatched to any gene: 10. Germline assignment: CDR1 MNHNS and CDR2 SASEGT. This CDR3 is built from 16 residues. The CDR3 spells CASSTTTGGGNTEAFF. Written as DNA, the CDR3 is TGTGCCAGCAGCACAACCACAGGGGGAGGGAACACTGAAGCTTTCTTT.

This clonotype was seen ten or more times. V and J are TRBV6-1 and TRBJ2-3; no firm D call. CDR1 is MNHNS and CDR2 is SASEGT in the germline V gene. The CDR3 is made up of 15 amino acids. With 5 bases removed from V and 2 bases from J, the gap between germline ends came to 14 bases. The CDR3 nucleotides read TGTGCCAGCAGTCCCCGTTTACGCGACACAGATACGCAGTATTTT. It translates to CASSPRLRDTDTQYF.

The V call is TRBV5-1, the J call TRBJ1-5, with D possibly matching TRBD1 (5 bases). This CDR3 is built from 15 residues. V was pared by 0 bases and J by 1 base, with 8 bases between. Germline V gene data show CDR1 as SGHRS and CDR2 as YFSETQ. The CDR3 here is CASSLEGESNQPQHF. CDR3 sequence (DNA): TGCGCCAGCAGCTTGGAAGGGGAGAGCAATCAGCCCCAGCATTTT. The entire variable domain, with the rest obtained from reference TRBV5-1 and TRBJ1-5, is as follows: KAGVTQTPRYLIKTRGQQVTLSCSPISGHRSVSWYQQTPGQGLQFLFEYFSETQRNKGNFPGRFSGRQFSNSRSEMNVSTLELGDSALYLCASSLEGESNQPQHFGDGTRLSIL.

This clonotype was counted at least ten times. This sequence joins TRBV20-1 and TRBJ2-2, with D hard to call. Trimming pared 5 bases from V and 6 bases from J, leaving 16 bases between. Germline lookup yields CDR1 DFQATT and CDR2 SNEGSKA (reference sequence). The CDR3 runs to 14 residues. CDR3 DNA: TGCAGTGCTCCCGATACCACTGGTCCCGGGGAGCTGTTTTTT. It is translated as CSAPDTTGPGELFF.

There are many counts of this clonotype. The chain couples TRBV29-1 to TRBJ2-1; D uncertain. The CDR3 consists of 14 residues. V lost 4 bases, J lost 3 bases, and 13 bases lay in between. CDR1 and CDR2 from the germline V gene are SQVTM and ANQGSEA. The CDR3 sequence: CSVGGPPFYNEQFF. The CDR3 coding sequence is TGCAGCGTTGGTGGACCACCTTTCTACAATGAGCAGTTCTTC.

This clonotype was seen ten or more times. J is TRBJ2-2 and V is TRBV29-1; D is perhaps TRBD2 (6 bases). The germline V gene has CDR1 SQVTM and CDR2 ANQGSEA. V shed 2 bases and J shed 2 bases, with 9 bases lying between them. This CDR3 has 14 residues. DNA for the CDR3: TGCAGCGTTGAACCGGGACTTAACACCGGGGAGCTGTTTTTT. It translates to CSVEPGLNTGELFF.

At least ten counts were recorded for this clonotype. The chain recombines TRBV6-1 with TRBJ1-3, with a weak D call TRBD1 (5 bases). The CDR3 totals 15 residues. Germline V gives CDR1 MNHNS, CDR2 SASEGT. The V and J ends lost 8 bases and 0 bases respectively, with 14 bases between them. The CDR3 nucleotides are TGTGCCAGCTCATTGGGACGGAGCTCTGGAAACACCATATATTTT. This gives the protein CASSLGRSSGNTIYF.

A few counts support this clonotype. The V gene is TRBV20-1, the J gene TRBJ2-7, with 10 bases lining up with TRBD1. The junction had 5 bases not matched to a gene; V was cut back by 0 bases and J by 3 bases. The germline V gene encodes CDR1 DFQATT and CDR2 SNEGSKA (reference sequence). CDR3 size: 15 residues. The CDR3 here is CSARDPGQGFYEQYF. DNA of the CDR3: TGCAGTGCTAGAGATCCGGGACAGGGGTTCTACGAGCAGTACTTC.

This clonotype was observed at least ten times. This chain connects TRBV20-1 to TRBJ2-1; 7 bases are a match to TRBD2. The CDR3 spans 14 residues. CDR1 and CDR2 from the germline V gene are DFQATT and SNEGSKA (reference sequence). The V segment lost 1 base and the J segment 7 bases; nucleotides outside the gene matches: 7. CDR3 nucleotide sequence: TGCAGTGCTAGAGTGGGGGGGGTTTGGAATGAGCAGTTCTTC. Translated, it gives CSARVGGVWNEQFF.

This clonotype was observed at least ten times. The chain employs TRBV5-1 and TRBJ2-1, with D perhaps matching TRBD1 or TRBD2 (6 bases each). In germline, CDR1 is SGHRS, CDR2 YFSETQ. This CDR3 is built from 16 residues. V was shortened by 4 bases and J by 7 bases, with 21 bases between the two germline ends. Here the CDR3 DNA reads TGCGCCAGCAGCCTAACGTCTAGGGGGGTAAGGAATGAGCAGTTCTTC. Translated: CASSLTSRGVRNEQFF.

This clonotype appeared many times. The chain links TRBV12-3 or TRBV12-4 to TRBJ1-5; perhaps TRBD1 as D (5 bases). Trimming removed 4 bases at V and 9 bases at J, with 16 bases between. The CDR3 is 14 residues long. CDR3 in DNA: TGTGCCAGCAGTTCCGGGACTCCTGGCGGGCCCCAGCATTTT. Translated: CASSSGTPGGPQHF.

A few counts support this clonotype. This chain connects TRBV15 to TRBJ1-6, with no clear D. The germline V and J ends were trimmed by 4 bases and 9 bases, with 22 bases remaining between them. Germline CDR1 reads LNHNV; CDR2 reads YYDKDF (reference sequence). The CDR3 consists of 17 residues. The CDR3 bases are TGTGCCACCAGCAAAAGCCCCTCCCGGGTAATGCGTTCACCCCTCCACTTT. Translation gives CATSKSPSRVMRSPLHF.

This clonotype has ten or more counts. The chain combines TRBV6-2 or TRBV6-3 with TRBJ2-4, with 7 bases that match TRBD1. Germline V lookup: CDR1 MNHEY, CDR2 SVGEGT. The CDR3 is made up of 15 amino acids. Unmatched junction bases numbered 11, after V lost 6 bases and J lost 6 bases. The CDR3 bases are TGTGCCAGCAGACTTAGACAGGGTGGTAGAAACATTCAGTACTTC. Encoded protein: CASRLRQGGRNIQYF.